This T cell receptor beta chain emerged from a study of shared clonotypes between healthy human individuals. About the research overall: Each donor contributed plates that comprised three CD4 naive, three CD4 memory, two CD8 naive and one CD8 memory. Points from the study as a whole: As a rule, naive subsets had a larger estimated richness than memory subsets.

Germline CDR1 and CDR2: MDHEN and SYDVKM. The CDR3 sequence is 18 residues long. Trimming removed 4 bases from V and 4 bases from J, with 25 bases in between. With regard to this clone: Its antigen is unidentified.

The authors split each subset's genomic DNA evenly across several immunoSEQ plates. The assay was immunoSEQ multiplex PCR, and TCRdb's table has in-frame clones only and misses some. This table holds around 180,000 clones, approximately 95% found once. V and J are TRBV28 and TRBJ1-2; perhaps TRBD1 as D (5 bases). The TCR comes from a woman in her 30s in good health. Sequencing was done on a sample of naive CD4+ T cells sorted from blood. Subset described: CD45RA+ positively selected. CDR3 protein: CASSWGVRPSYSRYGYTF. The CDR3 DNA sequence: TGTGCCAGCAGTTGGGGGGTGCGGCCTTCCTACAGTCGCTATGGCTACACCTTC.